The sequence of this T cell receptor beta chain was determined in a study of CD8 T cells in ankylosing spondylitis. TCRdb reanalysed the 5' RACE reads using MiXCR and keeps one entry per CDR3 protein. The sample consists of approximately 350,000 distinct CDR3 sequences, roughly 20% of them appearing once. In regard to this clonotype: Its matching antigen is unknown.

Regarding the study as a whole: Disease-linked clones reportedly showed significant enrichment in matched ankylosing spondylitis synovial fluid.

Sequenced material: blood, either unsorted or a sorted T cell fraction (not recorded which). This clonotype was sampled from a male donor with ankylosing spondylitis or in good health (not recorded which).

The CDR3 reads CASSLAGVETQYF. CDR3 DNA sequence: TGTGCCAGCAGTTTAGCGGGGGTGGAGACCCAGTACTTC. The rearrangement links TRBV12-3 or TRBV12-4 to TRBJ2-5; D possibly uses TRBD1 or TRBD2 (5 bases each). V was pared by 0 bases and J by 5 bases, with 7 bases between. This CDR3 region has 13 residues.